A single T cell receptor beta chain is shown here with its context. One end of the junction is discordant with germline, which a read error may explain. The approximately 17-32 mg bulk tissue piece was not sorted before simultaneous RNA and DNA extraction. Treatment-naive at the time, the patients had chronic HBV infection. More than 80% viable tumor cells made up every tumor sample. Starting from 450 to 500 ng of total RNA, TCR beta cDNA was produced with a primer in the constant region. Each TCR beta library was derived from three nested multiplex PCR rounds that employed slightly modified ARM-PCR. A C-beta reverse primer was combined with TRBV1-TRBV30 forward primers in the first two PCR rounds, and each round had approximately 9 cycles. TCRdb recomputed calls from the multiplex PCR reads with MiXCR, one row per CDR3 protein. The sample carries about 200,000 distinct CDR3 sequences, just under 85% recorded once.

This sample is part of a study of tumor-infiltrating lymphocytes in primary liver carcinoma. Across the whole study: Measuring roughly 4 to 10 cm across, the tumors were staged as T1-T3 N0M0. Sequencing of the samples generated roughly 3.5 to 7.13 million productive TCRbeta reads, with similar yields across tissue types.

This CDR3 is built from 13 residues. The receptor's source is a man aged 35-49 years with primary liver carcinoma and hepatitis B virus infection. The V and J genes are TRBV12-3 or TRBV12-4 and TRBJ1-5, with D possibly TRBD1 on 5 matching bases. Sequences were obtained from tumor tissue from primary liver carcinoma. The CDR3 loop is CAITRGGNQPQHF. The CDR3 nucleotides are TGTGCCATCACACGGGGGGGAAATCAGCCCCAACATTTT.